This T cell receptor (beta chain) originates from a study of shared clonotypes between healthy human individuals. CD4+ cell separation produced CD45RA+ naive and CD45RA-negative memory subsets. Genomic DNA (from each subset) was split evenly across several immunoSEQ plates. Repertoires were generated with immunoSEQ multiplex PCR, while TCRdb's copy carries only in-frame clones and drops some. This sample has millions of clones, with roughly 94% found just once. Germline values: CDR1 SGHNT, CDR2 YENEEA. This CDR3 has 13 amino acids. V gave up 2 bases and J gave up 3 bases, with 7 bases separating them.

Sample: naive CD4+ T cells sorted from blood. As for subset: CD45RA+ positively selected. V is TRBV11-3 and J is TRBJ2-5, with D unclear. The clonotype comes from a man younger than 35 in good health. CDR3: CASSLRQKETQYF. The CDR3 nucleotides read TGTGCCAGCAGCTTAAGGCAAAAAGAGACCCAGTACTTC.